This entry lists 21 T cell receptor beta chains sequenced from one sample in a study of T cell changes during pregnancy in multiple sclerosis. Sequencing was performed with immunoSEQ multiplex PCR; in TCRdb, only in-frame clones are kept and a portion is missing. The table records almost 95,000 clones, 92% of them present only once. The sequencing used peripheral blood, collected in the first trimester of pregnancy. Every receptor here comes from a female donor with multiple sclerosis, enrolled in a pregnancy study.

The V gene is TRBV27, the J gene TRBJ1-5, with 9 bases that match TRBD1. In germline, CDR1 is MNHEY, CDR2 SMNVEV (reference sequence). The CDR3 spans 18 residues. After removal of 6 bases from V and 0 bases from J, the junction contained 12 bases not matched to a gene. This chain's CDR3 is CASRAMDRGLLSNQPQHF. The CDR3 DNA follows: TGTGCCAGCAGAGCAATGGACAGGGGACTACTTAGCAATCAGCCCCAGCATTTT.

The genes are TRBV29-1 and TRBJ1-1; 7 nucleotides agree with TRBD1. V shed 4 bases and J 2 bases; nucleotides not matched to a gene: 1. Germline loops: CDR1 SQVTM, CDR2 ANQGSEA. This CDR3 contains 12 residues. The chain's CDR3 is CSVGDSNTEAFF. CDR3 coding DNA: TGCAGCGTTGGGGACAGTAACACTGAAGCTTTCTTT.

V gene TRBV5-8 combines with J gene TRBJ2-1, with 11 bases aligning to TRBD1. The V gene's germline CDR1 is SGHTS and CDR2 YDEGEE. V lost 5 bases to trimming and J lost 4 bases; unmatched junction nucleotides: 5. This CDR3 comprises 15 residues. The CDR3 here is CASRPGQGEYNEQFF. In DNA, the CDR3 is TGTGCCAGCAGACCGGGACAGGGGGAGTACAATGAGCAGTTCTTC.

CDR3 sequence (DNA): TGTGCCAGCAGCCCCCTCAGTATCTACAATGAGCAGTTCTTC. This encodes CASSPLSIYNEQFF. The chain carries TRBV7-9 and TRBJ2-1; D remains ambiguous. CDR1 and CDR2 from the germline V gene are SEHNR and FQNEAQ (reference sequence). This CDR3 has 14 residues. Deletions cut 5 bases from V and 3 bases from J, with 11 bases between.

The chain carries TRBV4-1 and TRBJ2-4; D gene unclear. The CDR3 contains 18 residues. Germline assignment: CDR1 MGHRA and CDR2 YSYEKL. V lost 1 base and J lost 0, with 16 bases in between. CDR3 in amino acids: CASSQVPWHSLAKNIQYF. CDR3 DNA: TGCGCCAGCAGCCAAGTTCCATGGCATTCTTTAGCCAAAAACATTCAGTACTTC.

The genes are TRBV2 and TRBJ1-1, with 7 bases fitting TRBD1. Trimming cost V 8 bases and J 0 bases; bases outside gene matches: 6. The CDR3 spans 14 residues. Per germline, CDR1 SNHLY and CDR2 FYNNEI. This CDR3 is CASWGQLVNTEAFF. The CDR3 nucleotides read TGTGCCAGCTGGGGACAGCTGGTGAACACTGAAGCTTTCTTT.

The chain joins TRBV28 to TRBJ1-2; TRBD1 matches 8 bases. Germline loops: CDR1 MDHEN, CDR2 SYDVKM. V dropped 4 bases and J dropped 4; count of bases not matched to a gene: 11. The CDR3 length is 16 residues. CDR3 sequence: CASSSPGQVYSYGYTF. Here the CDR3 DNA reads TGTGCCAGCAGTTCCCCGGGACAGGTTTATAGCTATGGCTACACCTTC.

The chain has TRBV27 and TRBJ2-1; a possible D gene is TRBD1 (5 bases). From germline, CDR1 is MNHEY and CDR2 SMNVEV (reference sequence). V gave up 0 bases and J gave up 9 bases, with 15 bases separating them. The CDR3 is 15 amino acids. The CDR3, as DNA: TGTGCCAGCAGTTTATCACGCAGGGCTGGTGGTGAGCAGTTCTTC. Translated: CASSLSRRAGGEQFF.

Here the CDR3 DNA reads TGTGCCAGCAGCCAACGTAGCGGGAGGGCCGCAGATACGCAGTATTTT. Amino acid sequence: CASSQRSGRAADTQYF. The V call is TRBV4-2, the J call TRBJ2-3; 11 nucleotides line up with TRBD2. Germline CDR1 is LGHNA and CDR2 is YNFKEQ. This CDR3 spans 16 amino acids. V shed 2 bases, J shed 4 bases, and the junction held 5 bases outside the gene matches.

CDR3 nucleotides: TGTGCCAGCAGCTTAGAGGGGGACAGGGGCAATCAGCCCCAGCATTTT. Residues: CASSLEGDRGNQPQHF. J is TRBJ1-5 and V is TRBV7-2; TRBD1 matches 9 bases. Losses at the gene ends were 1 base for V and 2 bases for J; bases not matched to a gene: 3. Germline CDR1 SGHTA, CDR2 FQGNSA. This CDR3 comprises 16 residues.

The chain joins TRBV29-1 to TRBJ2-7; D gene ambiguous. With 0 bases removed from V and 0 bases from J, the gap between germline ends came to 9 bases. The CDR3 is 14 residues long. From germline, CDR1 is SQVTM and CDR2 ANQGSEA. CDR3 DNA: TGCAGCGTTGAAGATCTTAACAGCTCCTACGAGCAGTACTTC. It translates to CSVEDLNSSYEQYF.

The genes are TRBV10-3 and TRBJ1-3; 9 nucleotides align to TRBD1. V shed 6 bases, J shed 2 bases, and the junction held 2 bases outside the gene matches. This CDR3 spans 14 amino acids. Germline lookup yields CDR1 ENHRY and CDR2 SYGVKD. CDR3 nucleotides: TGTGCCATCAGGGGGGACAGGGCTGGAAACACCATATATTTT. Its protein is CAIRGDRAGNTIYF.

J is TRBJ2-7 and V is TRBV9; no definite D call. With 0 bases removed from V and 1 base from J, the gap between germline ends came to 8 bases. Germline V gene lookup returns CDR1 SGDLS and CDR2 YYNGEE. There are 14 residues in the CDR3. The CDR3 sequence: CASSVAEWSYEQYF. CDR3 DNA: TGTGCCAGCAGCGTAGCGGAGTGGTCCTACGAGCAGTACTTC.

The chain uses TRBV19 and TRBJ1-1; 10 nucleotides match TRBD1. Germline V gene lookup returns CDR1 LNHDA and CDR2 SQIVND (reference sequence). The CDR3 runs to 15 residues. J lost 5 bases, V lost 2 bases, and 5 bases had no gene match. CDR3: CASSIPTGGATEAFF. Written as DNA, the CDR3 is TGTGCCAGTAGTATACCGACAGGGGGCGCGACTGAAGCTTTCTTT.

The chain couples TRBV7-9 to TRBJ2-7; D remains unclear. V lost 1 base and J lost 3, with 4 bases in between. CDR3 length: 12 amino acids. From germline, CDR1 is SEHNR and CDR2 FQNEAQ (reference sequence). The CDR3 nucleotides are TGTGCCAGCAGCTTAGGAGTCTACGAGCAGTACTTC. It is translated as CASSLGVYEQYF.

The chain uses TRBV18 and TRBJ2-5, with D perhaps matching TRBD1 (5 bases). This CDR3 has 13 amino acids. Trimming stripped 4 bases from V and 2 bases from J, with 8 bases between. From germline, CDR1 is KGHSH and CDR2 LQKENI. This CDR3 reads CASSRGRQETQYF. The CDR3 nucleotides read TGTGCCAGCTCACGGGGCAGACAAGAGACCCAGTACTTC.

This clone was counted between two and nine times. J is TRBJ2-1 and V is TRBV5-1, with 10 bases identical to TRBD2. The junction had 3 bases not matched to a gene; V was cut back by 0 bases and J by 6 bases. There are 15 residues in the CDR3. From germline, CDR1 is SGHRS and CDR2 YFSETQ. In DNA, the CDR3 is TGCGCCAGCAGCTTGGCACTAGCGGGAACCAATGAGCAGTTCTTC. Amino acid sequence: CASSLALAGTNEQFF.

The CDR3 region is CASSREGPKGPQHF. The CDR3 nucleotides are TGTGCCAGCAGTCGGGAGGGACCTAAGGGACCCCAGCATTTT. J is TRBJ1-5 and V is TRBV6-1; a possible D gene is TRBD1 (5 bases). This CDR3 has 14 residues. V was cut by 5 bases and J by 10 bases, with 18 bases left in between. Germline-derived CDR1 and CDR2 are MNHNS and SASEGT.

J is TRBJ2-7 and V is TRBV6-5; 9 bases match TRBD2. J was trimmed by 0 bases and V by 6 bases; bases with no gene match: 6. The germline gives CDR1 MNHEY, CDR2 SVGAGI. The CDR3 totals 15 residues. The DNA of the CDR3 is TGTGCCAGCAGGCTTAGCGGGGGAATCTCCTACGAGCAGTACTTC. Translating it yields CASRLSGGISYEQYF.

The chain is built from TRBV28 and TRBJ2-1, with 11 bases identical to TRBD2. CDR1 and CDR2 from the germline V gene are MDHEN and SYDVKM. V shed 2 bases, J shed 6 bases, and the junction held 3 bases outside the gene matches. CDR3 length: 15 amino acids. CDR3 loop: CASSLRLAGGNEQFF. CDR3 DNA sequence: TGTGCCAGCAGTTTAAGGCTAGCGGGAGGCAATGAGCAGTTCTTC.

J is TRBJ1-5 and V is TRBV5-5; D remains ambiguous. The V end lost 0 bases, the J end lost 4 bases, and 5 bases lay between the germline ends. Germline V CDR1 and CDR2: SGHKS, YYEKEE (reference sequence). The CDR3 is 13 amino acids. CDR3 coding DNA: TGTGCCAGCAGCTTGGACTTAAATCAGCCCCAGCATTTT. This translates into CASSLDLNQPQHF.